A selection of T cell receptor beta chains follows, all from one sample in a study of Ad26.COV2.S vaccination and SARS-CoV-2 variants. The repertoire was sequenced with immunoSEQ multiplex PCR; TCRdb's copy has only in-frame clones and lacks some. The sample shows approximately 500,000 clones, roughly 87% of them seen only once. Sequences were derived from peripheral blood, sampled in a trial of Ad26.COV2.S vaccine versus placebo. These TCRs come from a person between 18 and 65 years old who received the Ad26.COV2.S COVID-19 vaccine or a placebo. CDR3s include the opening cysteine and the closing phenylalanine or tryptophan. Each record gives: V gene, J gene, CDR3 protein.

TRBV28	TRBJ2-5	CASSRLAGRQETQYF
TRBV11-1	TRBJ1-1	CASSLEADPNTEAFF
TRBV9	TRBJ2-2	CASSVGSRSNTGELFF
TRBV7-3	TRBJ2-6	CASSQGAPAGVLTF
TRBV7-2	TRBJ1-5	CASSLRQGDQPQHF
TRBV29-1	TRBJ2-5	CSVLVWGTSGRAGQETQYF
TRBV12-3/TRBV12-4	TRBJ2-1	CASRPGSHEQFF
TRBV3-1/TRBV3-2	TRBJ2-1	CASRNTNEQFF
TRBV28	TRBJ1-1	CASTSGPGNTEAFF
TRBV7-9	TRBJ1-1	CASSLSGAGNTEAFF
TRBV30	TRBJ2-1	CAWSGNSYNEQFF
TRBV11-2	TRBJ1-3	CASSYSGTGASSGNTIYF
TRBV3-1/TRBV3-2	TRBJ2-1	CASRDSVGRFNEQFF
TRBV5-6	TRBJ1-2	CASSLGQAPSLGYGYTF
TRBV19	TRBJ1-1	CASSFLRGTEAFF
TRBV28	TRBJ2-7	CASSPRGYEQYF
TRBV4-2	TRBJ2-1	CASSQRTSGSYNEQFF
TRBV27	TRBJ2-1	CASSPSSLLGNNEQFF
TRBV11-1	TRBJ2-7	CASSLQDTAGYYEQYF
TRBV7-2	TRBJ2-3	CASSPGWGAGNTDTQYF
TRBV4-2	TRBJ2-5	CASSPGTSAWETQYF
TRBV30	TRBJ2-1	CAWGPPGGGEQFF
TRBV27	TRBJ2-1	CASRLAGAYNEQFF
TRBV19	TRBJ1-5	CASSMTAHQVQPQHF
TRBV7-8	TRBJ1-5	CASSLDGGNSNQPQHF
TRBV7-8	TRBJ2-6	CASSLDSAGQYSGANVLTF
TRBV3-1/TRBV3-2	TRBJ2-5	CASSQVSGEQETQYF
TRBV5-1	TRBJ1-1	CASSLAGQGSEAFF
TRBV6-5	TRBJ2-7	CASTTDRGYEQYF
TRBV10-3	TRBJ1-2	CAITGGTPYGYTF
TRBV2	TRBJ2-3	CASSVSDTQYF
TRBV29-1	TRBJ2-5	CSVNQGVETQYF
TRBV14	TRBJ2-6	CASSQALAGALLLSGANVLTF
TRBV5-4	TRBJ2-3	CASSLGRSSTDTQYF
TRBV11-3	TRBJ2-7	CASSLVRGGEQYF
TRBV4-3	TRBJ1-1	CASSQGGNTEAFF
TRBV7-2	TRBJ2-2	CASSPIDQSANRRELFF
TRBV15	TRBJ2-1	CATSRTPNEQFF
TRBV5-1	TRBJ2-1	CASSLWPTSGRGNEQFF
TRBV7-9	TRBJ2-5	CASSLGQVNQETQYF
TRBV4-1	TRBJ1-1	CASSQRQGTEAFF
TRBV3-1/TRBV3-2	TRBJ2-5	CASSPLVRAGETQYF
TRBV18	TRBJ2-1	CASSPPDNNEQFF
TRBV19	TRBJ1-1	CASSRIGGQGEAFF
TRBV11-2	TRBJ2-1	CASSPMGLAGISSYNEQFF
TRBV20-1	TRBJ2-1	CSAADNEQFF
TRBV7-2	TRBJ1-1	CASSLGTFLNTEAFF
TRBV10-3	TRBJ2-2	CAIRITGGPTGELFF